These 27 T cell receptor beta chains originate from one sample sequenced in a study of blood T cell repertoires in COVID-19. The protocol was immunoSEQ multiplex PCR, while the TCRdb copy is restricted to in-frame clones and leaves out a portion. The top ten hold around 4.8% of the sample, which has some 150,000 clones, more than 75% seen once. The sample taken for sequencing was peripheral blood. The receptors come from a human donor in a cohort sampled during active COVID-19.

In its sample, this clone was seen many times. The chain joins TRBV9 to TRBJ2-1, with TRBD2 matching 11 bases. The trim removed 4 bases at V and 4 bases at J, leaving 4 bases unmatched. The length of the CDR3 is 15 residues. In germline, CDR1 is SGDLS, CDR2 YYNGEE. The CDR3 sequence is CASSTTSGAYNEQFF. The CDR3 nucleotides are TGTGCCAGCAGCACGACTAGCGGGGCGTACAATGAGCAGTTCTTC.

DNA of the CDR3: TGCAGTGCTAGTAGACAGGCTTCCTCTGGGGCCAACGTCCTGACTTTC. This sequence encodes CSASRQASSGANVLTF. The chain uses TRBV20-1 and TRBJ2-6, with D perhaps TRBD1 (6 bases). V gave up 3 bases and J gave up 0 bases, with 12 bases separating them. The germline V gene has CDR1 DFQATT and CDR2 SNEGSKA (reference sequence). The CDR3 has 16 amino acids.

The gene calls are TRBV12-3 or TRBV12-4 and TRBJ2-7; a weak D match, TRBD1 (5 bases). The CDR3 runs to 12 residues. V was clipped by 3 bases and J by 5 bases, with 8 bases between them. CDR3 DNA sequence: TGTGCCAGCAGTTTTAACAGGAACGAGCAGTACTTC. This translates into CASSFNRNEQYF.

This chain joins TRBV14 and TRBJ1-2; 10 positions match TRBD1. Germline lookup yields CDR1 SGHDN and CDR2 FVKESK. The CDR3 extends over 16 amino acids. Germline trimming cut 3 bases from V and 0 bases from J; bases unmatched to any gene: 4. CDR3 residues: CASSQLGQGTNYGYTF. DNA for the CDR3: TGTGCCAGCAGCCAGCTGGGACAGGGGACTAACTATGGCTACACCTTC.

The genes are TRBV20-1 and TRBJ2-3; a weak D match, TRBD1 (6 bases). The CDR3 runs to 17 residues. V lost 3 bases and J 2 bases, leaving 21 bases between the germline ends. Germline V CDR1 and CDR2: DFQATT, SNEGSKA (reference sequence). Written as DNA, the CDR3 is TGCAGTGCTAGTAGGGCAGGGGCAGGGGTCACCACAGATACGCAGTATTTT. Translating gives CSASRAGAGVTTDTQYF.

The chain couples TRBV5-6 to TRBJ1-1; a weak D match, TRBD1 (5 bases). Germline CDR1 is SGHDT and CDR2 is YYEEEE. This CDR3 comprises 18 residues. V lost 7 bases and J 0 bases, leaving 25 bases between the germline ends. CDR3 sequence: CASFFGTPGLQLNTEAFF. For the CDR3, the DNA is TGTGCCAGCTTTTTTGGGACGCCGGGACTCCAGTTGAACACTGAAGCTTTCTTT.

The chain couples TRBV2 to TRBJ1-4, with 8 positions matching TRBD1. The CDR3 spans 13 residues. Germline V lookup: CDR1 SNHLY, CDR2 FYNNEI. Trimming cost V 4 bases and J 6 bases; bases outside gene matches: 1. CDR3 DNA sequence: TGTGCCAGCAGTGGGACAGGGTATGAAAAACTGTTTTTT. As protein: CASSGTGYEKLFF.

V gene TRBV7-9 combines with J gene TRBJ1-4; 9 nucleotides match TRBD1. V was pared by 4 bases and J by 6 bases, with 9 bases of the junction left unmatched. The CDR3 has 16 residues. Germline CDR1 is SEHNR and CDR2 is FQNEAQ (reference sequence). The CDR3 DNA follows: TGTGCCAGCAGCTCCCGCCGGGACAGGGAGTATGAAAAACTGTTTTTT. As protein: CASSSRRDREYEKLFF.

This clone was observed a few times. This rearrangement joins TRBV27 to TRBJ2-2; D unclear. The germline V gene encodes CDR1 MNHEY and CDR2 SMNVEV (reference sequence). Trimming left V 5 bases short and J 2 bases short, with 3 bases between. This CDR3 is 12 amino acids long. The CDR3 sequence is CASSLNTGELFF. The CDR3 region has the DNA TGTGCCAGCAGTCTTAACACCGGGGAGCTGTTTTTT.

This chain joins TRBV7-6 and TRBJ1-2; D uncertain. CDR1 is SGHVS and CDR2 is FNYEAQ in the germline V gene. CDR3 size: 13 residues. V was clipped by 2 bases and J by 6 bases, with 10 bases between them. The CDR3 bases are TGTGCCAGCAGCTTATCGAGAGGGAATGGCTACACCTTC. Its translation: CASSLSRGNGYTF.

For the CDR3, the DNA is TGTGCCAGCAGCTATCGGGAAATAGGAGCTTTCTTT. Translated, it gives CASSYREIGAFF. The rearrangement links TRBV7-9 to TRBJ1-1; no reliable D call. The germline V gene encodes CDR1 SEHNR and CDR2 FQNEAQ (reference sequence). Trimming stripped 4 bases from V and 10 bases from J, with 13 bases between. The CDR3 length is 12 residues.

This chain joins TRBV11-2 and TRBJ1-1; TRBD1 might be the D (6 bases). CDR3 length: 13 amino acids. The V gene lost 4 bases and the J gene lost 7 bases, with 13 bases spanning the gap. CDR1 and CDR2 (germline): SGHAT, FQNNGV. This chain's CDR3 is CASSSDRRNEAFF. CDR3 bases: TGTGCCAGCAGCTCGGACAGAAGGAATGAAGCTTTCTTT.

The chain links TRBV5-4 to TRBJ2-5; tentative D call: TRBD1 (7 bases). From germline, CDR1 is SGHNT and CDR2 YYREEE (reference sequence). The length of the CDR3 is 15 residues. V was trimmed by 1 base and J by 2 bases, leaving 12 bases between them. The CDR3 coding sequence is TGTGCCAGCAGCTTGATCTCAGGGGGGCAAGAGACCCAGTACTTC. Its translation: CASSLISGGQETQYF.

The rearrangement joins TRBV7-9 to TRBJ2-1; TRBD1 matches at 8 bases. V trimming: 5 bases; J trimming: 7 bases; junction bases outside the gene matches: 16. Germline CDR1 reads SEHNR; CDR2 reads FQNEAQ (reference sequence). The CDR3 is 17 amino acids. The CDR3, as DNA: TGTGCCAGCAGCGTCCACCCCGGGACAGGTTACCTTAATGAGCAGTTCTTC. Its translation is CASSVHPGTGYLNEQFF. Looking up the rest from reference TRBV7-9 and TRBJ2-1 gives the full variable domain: DTGVSQNPRHKITKRGQNVTFRCDPISEHNRLYWYRQTLGQGPEFLTYFQNEAQLEKSRLLSDRFSAERPKGSFSTLEIQRTEQGDSAMYLCASSVHPGTGYLNEQFFGPGTRLTVL.

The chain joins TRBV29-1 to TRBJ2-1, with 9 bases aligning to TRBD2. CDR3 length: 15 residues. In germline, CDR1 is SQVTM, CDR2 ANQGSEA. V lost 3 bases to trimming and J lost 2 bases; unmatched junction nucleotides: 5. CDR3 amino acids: CSVDIAGATYNEQFF. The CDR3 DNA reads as TGCAGCGTTGATATAGCGGGGGCGACCTACAATGAGCAGTTCTTC.

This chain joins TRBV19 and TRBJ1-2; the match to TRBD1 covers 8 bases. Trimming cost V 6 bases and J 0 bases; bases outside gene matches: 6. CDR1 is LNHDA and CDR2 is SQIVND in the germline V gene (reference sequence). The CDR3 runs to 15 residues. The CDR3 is CASRDRGDSNYGYTF. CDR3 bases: TGTGCCAGTAGAGACAGGGGCGATTCTAACTATGGCTACACCTTC. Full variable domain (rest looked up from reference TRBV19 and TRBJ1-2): DGGITQSPKYLFRKEGQNVTLSCEQNLNHDAMYWYRQDPGQGLRLIYYSQIVNDFQKGDIAEGYSVSREKKESFPLTVTSAQKNPTAFYLCASRDRGDSNYGYTFGSGTRLTVV.

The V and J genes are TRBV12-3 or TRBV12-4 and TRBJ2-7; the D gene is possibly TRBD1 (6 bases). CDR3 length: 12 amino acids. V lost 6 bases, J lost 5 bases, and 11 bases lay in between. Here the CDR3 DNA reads TGTGCCAGCAGCCAACAGGGCGACGAGCAGTACGTC. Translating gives CASSQQGDEQYV.

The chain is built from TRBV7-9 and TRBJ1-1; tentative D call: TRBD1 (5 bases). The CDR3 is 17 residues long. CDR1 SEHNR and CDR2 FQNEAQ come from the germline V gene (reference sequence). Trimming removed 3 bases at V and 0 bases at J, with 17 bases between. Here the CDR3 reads CASSLPSNRYMNTEAFF. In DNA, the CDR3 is TGTGCCAGCAGCTTGCCCTCCAACAGGTACATGAACACTGAAGCTTTCTTT.

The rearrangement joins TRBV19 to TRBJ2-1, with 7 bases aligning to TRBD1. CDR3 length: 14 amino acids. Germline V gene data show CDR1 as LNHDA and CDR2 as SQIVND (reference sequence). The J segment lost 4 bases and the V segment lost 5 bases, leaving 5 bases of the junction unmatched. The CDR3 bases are TGTGCCAGTAGTCTGCAGGGGGATTACAATGAGCAGTTCTTC. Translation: CASSLQGDYNEQFF.

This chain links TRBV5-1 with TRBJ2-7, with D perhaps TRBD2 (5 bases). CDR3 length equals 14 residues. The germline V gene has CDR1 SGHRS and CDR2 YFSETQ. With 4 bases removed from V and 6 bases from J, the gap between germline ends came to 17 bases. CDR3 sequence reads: CASSPNGPEGEQYV. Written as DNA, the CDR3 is TGCGCCAGCAGCCCGAATGGGCCCGAGGGCGAGCAGTACGTC.

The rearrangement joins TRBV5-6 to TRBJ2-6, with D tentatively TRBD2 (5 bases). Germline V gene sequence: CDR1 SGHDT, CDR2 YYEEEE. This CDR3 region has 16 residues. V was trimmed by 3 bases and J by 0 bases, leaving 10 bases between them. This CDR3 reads CASSYGLHSGANVLTF. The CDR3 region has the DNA TGTGCCAGCAGCTACGGACTGCACTCTGGGGCCAACGTCCTGACTTTC.

CDR3 in amino acids: CASSVGSSGKGETQYF. The CDR3, as DNA: TGTGCCAGCAGCGTAGGCTCTAGCGGGAAAGGGGAGACCCAGTACTTC. The V call is TRBV9, the J call TRBJ2-5, with 9 bases aligning to TRBD2. Germline values: CDR1 SGDLS, CDR2 YYNGEE. This CDR3 is 16 amino acids long. V shed 0 bases, J shed 5 bases, and the junction held 8 bases outside the gene matches. Supplemented by reference TRBV9 and TRBJ2-5, the full variable domain reads DSGVTQTPKHLITATGQRVTLRCSPRSGDLSVYWYQQSLDQGLQFLIQYYNGEERAKGNILERFSAQQFPDLHSELNLSSLELGDSALYFCASSVGSSGKGETQYFGPGTRLLVL.

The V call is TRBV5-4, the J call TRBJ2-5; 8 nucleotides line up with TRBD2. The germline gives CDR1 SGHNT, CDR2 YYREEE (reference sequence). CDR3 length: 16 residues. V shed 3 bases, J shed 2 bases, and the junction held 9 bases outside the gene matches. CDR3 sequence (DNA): TGTGCCAGCAGCTCCGCCGGGGGGGCGAGGCAAGAGACCCAGTACTTC. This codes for CASSSAGGARQETQYF.

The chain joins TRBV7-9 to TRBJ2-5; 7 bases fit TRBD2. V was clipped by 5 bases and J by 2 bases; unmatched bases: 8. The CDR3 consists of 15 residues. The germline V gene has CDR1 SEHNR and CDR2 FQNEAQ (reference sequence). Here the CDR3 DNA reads TGTGCCAGCAGCCCCCCGGCTAGCGGACAAGAGACCCAGTACTTC. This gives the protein CASSPPASGQETQYF.

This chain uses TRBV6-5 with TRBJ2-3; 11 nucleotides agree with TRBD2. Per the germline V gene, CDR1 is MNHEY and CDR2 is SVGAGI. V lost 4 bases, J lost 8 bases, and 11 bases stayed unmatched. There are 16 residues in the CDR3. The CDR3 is CASSSSSGRWFGTQYF. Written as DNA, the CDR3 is TGTGCCAGCAGTTCCTCTAGCGGGAGGTGGTTCGGTACGCAGTATTTT.

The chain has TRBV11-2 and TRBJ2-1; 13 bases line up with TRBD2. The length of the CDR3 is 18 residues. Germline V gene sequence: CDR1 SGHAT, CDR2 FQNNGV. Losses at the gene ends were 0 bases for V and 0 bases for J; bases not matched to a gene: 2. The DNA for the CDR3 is TGTGCCAGCAGCTTAGAACTAGCGGGGGGGAGCTCCTACAATGAGCAGTTCTTC. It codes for CASSLELAGGSSYNEQFF.

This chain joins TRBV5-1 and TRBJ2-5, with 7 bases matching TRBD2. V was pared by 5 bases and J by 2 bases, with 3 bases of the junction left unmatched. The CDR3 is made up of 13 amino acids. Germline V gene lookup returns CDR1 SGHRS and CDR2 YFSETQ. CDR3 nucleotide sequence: TGCGCCAGCAGTGCAGCGGGGCAAGAGACCCAGTACTTC. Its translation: CASSAAGQETQYF.